This TCR beta chain originates from a study of blood T cell repertoires in COVID-19. CDR1 SGHTS and CDR2 YDEGEE come from the germline V gene. V lost 1 base to trimming and J lost 0 bases, with 11 bases between them. The CDR3 is made up of 17 amino acids. TCRdb's copy holds only in-frame clones and misses some; the assay was immunoSEQ multiplex PCR. The repertoire consists of about 170,000 clones, with around 83% occurring once and the leading ten covering over 12%. Sequencing used PBMCs or T cells enriched from blood (not recorded which). This rearrangement joins TRBV5-8 to TRBJ2-6, with D unresolved. The clonotype comes from a man aged 45 to 65 who had recovered from COVID-19. As DNA, the CDR3 is TGTGCCAGCAGCTTGACTATAAACCTCTCTGGGGCCAACGTCCTGACTTTC. Its protein is CASSLTINLSGANVLTF.